This T cell receptor beta chain was documented in a study of control samples from healthy donors and cancer patients. Measured with immunoSEQ multiplex PCR; TCRdb has only the in-frame clones, and not every one. The table lists hundreds of thousands of clones, around 90% of them singletons. With 3 bases clipped from V and 4 bases from J, the junction kept 12 bases outside the gene matches. The length of the CDR3 is 16 residues. CDR1 and CDR2 from the germline V gene are SGHDT and YYEEEE. Sequenced sample: PBMCs. This receptor was taken from a middle-aged man with head and neck cancer. The chain combines TRBV5-6 with TRBJ2-5; 7 bases line up with TRBD1. The CDR3 bases are TGTGCCAGCAGCTCTTTCCGGGGACAGCTAAGAGAGACCCAGTACTTC. This gives the protein CASSSFRGQLRETQYF.